This T cell receptor (beta chain) was captured by sequencing in a study of cytomegalovirus exposure and HLA in healthy donors. In the PCR, 60 Vbeta and 13 Jbeta primers were used. Some clones are missing from TCRdb's copy, which holds only in-frame ones; the method was immunoSEQ multiplex PCR. The sample has some 180,000 clones, around 78% seen once. In its sample, this clone was seen a few times. Germline V CDR1 and CDR2: MNHEY, SVGAGI. V lost 5 bases to trimming and J lost 3 bases; unmatched junction nucleotides: 6. This CDR3 is built from 15 residues. The chain carries TRBV6-5 and TRBJ2-7; 11 bases map to TRBD1. The sequencing input was PBMCs. The receptor comes from a man aged 25 to 40 in good health and CMV-seronegative. In DNA form, the CDR3 reads TGTGCCAGCAGTATAGGGACAGGGGGTCTCTACGAGCAGTACTTC. Residues: CASSIGTGGLYEQYF.